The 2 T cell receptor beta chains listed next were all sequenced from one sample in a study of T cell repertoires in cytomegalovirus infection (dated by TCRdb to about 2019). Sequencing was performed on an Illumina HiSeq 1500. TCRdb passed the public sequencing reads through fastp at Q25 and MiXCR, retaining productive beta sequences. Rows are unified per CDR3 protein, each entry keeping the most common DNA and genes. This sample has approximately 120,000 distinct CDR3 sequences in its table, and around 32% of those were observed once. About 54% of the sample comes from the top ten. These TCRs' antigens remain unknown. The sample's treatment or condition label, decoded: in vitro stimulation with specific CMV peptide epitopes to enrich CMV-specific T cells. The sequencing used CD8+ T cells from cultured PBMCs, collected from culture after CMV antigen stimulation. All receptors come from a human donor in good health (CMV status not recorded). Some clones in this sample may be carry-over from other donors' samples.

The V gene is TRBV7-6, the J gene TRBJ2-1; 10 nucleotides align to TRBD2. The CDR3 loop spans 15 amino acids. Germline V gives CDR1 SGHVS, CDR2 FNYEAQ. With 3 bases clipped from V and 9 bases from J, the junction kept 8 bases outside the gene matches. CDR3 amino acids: CASSFSGGPRGEQFF. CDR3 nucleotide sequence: TGTGCCAGCAGCTTTAGCGGGGGGCCGAGAGGTGAGCAGTTCTTC.

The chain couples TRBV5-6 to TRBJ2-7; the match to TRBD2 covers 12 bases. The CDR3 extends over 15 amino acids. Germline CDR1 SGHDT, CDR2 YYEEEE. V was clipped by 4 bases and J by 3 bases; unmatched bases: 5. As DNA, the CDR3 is TGTGCCAGCAGCCAGACTAGCGGGGGCCTCTACGAGCAGTACTTC. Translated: CASSQTSGGLYEQYF.